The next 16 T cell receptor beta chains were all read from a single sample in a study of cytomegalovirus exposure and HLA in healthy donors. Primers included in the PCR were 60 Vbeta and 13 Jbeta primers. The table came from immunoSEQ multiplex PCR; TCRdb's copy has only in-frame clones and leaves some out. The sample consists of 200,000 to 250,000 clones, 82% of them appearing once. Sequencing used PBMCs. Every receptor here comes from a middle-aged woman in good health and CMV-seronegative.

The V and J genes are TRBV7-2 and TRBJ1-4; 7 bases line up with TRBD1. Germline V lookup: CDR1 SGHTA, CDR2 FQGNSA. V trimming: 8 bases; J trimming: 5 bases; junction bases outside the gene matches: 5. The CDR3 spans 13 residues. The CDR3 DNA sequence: TGTGCCAGCCGTCGGGACAGAAATGAAAAACTGTTTTTT. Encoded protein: CASRRDRNEKLFF.

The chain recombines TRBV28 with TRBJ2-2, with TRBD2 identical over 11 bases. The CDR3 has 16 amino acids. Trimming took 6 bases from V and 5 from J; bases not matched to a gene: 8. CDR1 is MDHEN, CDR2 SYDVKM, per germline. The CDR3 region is CASSLAGGEVTGELFF. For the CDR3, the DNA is TGTGCCAGCAGCCTAGCGGGGGGCGAGGTAACCGGGGAGCTGTTTTTT.

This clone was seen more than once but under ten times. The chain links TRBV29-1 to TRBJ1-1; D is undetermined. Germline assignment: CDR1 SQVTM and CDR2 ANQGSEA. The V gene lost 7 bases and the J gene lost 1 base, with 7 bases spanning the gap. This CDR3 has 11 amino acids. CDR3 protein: CSAQQNTEAFF. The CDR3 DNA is TGCAGCGCTCAACAGAACACTGAAGCTTTCTTT.

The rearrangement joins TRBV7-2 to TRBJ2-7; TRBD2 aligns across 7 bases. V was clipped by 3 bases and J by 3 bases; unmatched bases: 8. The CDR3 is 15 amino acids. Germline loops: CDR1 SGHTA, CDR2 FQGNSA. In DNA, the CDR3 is TGTGCCAGCAGCTTCCCGGGGAGGGGTCTCTACGAGCAGTACTTC. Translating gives CASSFPGRGLYEQYF.

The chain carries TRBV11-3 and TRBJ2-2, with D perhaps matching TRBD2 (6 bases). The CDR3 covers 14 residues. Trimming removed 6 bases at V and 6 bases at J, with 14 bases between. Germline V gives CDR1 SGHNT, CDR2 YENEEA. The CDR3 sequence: CASRSGLNPGELFF. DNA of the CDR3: TGTGCCAGCAGGTCGGGACTCAATCCCGGGGAGCTGTTTTTT. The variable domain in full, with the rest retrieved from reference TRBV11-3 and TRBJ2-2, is EAGVVQSPRYKIIEKKQPVAFWCNPISGHNTLYWYLQNLGQGPELLIRYENEEAVDDSQLPKDRFSAERLKGVDSTLKIQPAELGDSAVYLCASRSGLNPGELFFGEGSRLTVL.

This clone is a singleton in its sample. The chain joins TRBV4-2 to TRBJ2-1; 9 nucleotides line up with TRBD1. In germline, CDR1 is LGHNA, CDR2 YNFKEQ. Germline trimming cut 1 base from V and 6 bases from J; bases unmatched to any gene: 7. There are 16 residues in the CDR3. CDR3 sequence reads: CASSQVGGTGTNEQFF. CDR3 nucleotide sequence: TGTGCCAGCAGCCAAGTGGGCGGGACAGGGACCAATGAGCAGTTCTTC.

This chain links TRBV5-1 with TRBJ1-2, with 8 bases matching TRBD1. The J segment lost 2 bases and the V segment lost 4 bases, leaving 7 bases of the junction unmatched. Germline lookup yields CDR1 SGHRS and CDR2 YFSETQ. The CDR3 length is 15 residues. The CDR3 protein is CASSASTGVNYGYTF. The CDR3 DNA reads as TGCGCCAGCAGCGCCTCGACAGGGGTGAACTATGGCTACACCTTC.

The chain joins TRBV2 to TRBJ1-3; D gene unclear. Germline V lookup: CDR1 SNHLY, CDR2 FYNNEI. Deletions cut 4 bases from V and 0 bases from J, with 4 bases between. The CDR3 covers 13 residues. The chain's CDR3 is CASSASSGNTIYF. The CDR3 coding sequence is TGTGCCAGCAGTGCCAGCTCTGGAAACACCATATATTTT.

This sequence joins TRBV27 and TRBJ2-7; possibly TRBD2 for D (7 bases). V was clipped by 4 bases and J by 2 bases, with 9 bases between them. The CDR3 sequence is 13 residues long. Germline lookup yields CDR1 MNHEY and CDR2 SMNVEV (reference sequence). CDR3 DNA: TGTGCCAGCAGTTCGGGGGGCCCCTACGAGCAGTACTTC. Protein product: CASSSGGPYEQYF.

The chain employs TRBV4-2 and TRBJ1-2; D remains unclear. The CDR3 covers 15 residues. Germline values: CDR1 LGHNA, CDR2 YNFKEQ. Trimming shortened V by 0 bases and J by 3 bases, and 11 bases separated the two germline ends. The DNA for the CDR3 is TGTGCCAGCAGCCAAGATAACGGCGGATACTATGGCTACACCTTC. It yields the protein CASSQDNGGYYGYTF.

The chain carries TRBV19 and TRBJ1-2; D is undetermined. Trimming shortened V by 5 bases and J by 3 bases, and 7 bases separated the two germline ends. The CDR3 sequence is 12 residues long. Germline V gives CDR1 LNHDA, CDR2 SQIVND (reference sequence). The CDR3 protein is CASSWGDYGYTF. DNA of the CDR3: TGTGCCAGTAGTTGGGGAGACTATGGCTACACCTTC.

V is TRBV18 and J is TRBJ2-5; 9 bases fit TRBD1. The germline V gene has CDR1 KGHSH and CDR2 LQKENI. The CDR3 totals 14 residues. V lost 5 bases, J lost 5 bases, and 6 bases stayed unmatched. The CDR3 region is CASSGNRGPETQYF. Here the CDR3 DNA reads TGTGCCAGCTCAGGGAACAGGGGGCCGGAGACCCAGTACTTC. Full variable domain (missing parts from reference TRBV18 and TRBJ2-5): NAGVMQNPRHLVRRRGQEARLRCSPMKGHSHVYWYRQLPEEGLKFMVYLQKENIIDESGMPKERFSAEFPKEGPSILRIQQVVRGDSAAYFCASSGNRGPETQYFGPGTRLLVL.

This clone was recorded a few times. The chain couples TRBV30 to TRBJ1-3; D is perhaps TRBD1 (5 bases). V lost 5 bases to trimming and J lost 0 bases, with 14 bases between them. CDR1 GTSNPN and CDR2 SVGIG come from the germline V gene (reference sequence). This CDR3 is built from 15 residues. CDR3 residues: CAWGRDRRSGNTIYF. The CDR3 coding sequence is TGTGCCTGGGGGCGGGACCGCCGCTCTGGAAACACCATATATTTT.

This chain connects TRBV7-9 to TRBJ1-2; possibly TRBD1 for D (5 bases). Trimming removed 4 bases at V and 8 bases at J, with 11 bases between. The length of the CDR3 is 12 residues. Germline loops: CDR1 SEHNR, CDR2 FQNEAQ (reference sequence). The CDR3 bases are TGTGCCAGCAGCTCATTACACAGGGGCTACACCTTC. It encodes CASSSLHRGYTF.

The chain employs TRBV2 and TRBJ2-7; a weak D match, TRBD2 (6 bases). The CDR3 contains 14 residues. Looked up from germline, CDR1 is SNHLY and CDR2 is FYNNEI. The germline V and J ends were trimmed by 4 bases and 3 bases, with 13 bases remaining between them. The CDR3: CASSAGRDDYEQYF. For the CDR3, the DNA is TGTGCCAGCAGTGCAGGGCGGGACGACTACGAGCAGTACTTC.

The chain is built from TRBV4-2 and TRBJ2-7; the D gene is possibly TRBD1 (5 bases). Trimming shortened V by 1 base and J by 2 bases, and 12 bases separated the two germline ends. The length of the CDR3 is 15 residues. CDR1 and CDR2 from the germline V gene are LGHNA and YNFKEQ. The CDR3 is CASSQARQSTYEQYF. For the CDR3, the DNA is TGTGCCAGCAGCCAAGCGCGACAGTCTACCTACGAGCAGTACTTC.